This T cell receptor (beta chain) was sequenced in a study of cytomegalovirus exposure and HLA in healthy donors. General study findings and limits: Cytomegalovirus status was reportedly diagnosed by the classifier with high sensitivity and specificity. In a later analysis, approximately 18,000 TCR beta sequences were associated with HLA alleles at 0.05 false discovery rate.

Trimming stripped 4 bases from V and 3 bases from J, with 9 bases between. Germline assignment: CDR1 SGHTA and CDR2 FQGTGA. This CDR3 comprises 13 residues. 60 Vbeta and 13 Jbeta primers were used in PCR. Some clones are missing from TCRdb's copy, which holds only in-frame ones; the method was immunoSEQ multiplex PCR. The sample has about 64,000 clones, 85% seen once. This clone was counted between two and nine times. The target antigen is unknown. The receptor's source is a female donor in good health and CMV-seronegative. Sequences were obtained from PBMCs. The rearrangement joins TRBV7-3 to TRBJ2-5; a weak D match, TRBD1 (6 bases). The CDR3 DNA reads TGTGCCAGCAGCTCGGACAGAGAAGAGACCCAGTACTTC. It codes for CASSSDREETQYF.